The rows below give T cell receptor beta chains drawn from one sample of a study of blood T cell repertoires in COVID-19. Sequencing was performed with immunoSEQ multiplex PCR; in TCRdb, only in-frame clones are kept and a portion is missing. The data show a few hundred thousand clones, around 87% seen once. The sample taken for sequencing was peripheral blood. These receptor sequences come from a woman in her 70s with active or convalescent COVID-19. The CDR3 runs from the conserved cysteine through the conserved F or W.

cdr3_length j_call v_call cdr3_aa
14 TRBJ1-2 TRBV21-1 CASSRGQAIYGYTF
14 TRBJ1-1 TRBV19 CASSIQGDNTEAFF
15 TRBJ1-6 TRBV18 CASSLRTGGDSPLHF
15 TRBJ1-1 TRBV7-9 CASSLAVGVGTEAFF
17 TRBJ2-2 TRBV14 CASRGSGGYSNTGELFF
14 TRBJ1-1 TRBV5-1 CASSSGGRNTEAFF
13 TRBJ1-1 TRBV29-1 CSALDQAGTEAFF
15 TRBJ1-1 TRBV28 CASSSLGTADTEAFF
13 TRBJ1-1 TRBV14 CASSQARGSEAFF
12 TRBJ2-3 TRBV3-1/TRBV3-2 CATHQSGDTQYF
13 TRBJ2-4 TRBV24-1 CATRRGTKNIQYF
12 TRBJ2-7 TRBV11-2 CASIGVAYEQYF
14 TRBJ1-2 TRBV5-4 CASSRFRVVYGYTF
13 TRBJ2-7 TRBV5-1 CASSLSYLDEQYF
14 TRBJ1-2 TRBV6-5 CASSRGQGGYGYTF
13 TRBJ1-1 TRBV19 CASSSQGFGEAFF
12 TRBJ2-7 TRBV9 CASSVAFDEQYF
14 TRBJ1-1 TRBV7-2 CASSKGEGGTEAFF
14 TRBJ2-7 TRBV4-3 CASSQEHNYYEQYF
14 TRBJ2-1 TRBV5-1 CASSQGEGYNEQFF
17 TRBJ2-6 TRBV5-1 CASSAGTGTPGANVLTF
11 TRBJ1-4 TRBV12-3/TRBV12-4 CASSYGEKLFF
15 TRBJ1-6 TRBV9 CASSVEGAYNSPLHF
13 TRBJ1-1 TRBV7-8 CASSLNKNTEAFF
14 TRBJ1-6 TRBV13 CASSFQGRNSPLHF
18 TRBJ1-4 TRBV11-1 CASSLARGTSGASEKLFF
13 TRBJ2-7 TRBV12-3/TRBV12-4 CASTQGLPYEQYF
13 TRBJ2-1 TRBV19 CASRGGLYNEQFF
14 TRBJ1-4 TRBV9 CASSVGTGNEKLFF
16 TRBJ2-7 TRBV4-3 CASSRGRWVLSYEQYF
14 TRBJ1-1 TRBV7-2 CASSPDRSITEAFF
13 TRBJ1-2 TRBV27 CASSPTGGHGYTF
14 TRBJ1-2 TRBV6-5 CASSPPGGLSGYTF
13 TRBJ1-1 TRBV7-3 CASSLKGGTEAFF
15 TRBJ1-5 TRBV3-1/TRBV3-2 CASSRTSGGRQPQHF
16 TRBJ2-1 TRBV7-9 CASSSYVGAHYNEQFF
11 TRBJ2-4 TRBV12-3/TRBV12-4 CASSPDYTQYF
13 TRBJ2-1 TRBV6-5 CACRGGAYNEQFF
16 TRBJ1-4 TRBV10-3 CAISESEGTTNEKLFF
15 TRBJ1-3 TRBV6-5 CASSYQAYSGNTIYF
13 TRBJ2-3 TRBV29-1 CSVDPGRADTQYF
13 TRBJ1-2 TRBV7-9 CASSFSTAYGYTF
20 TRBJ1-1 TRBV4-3 CASSQRPPGQGTLMNTEAFF
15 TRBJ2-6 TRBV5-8 CATASWPSGANVLTF
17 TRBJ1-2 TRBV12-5 CASGLEAGQGASYGYTF